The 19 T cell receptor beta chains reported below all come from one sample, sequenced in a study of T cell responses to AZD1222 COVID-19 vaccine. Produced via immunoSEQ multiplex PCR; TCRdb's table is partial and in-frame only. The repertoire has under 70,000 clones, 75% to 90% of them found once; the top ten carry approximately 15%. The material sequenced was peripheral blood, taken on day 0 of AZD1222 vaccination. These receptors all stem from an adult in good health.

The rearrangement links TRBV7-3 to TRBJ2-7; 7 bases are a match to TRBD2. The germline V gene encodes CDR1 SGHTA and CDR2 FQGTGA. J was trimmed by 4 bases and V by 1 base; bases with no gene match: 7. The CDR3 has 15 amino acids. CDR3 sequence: CASSLMGGSSYEQYF. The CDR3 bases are TGTGCCAGCAGCTTAATGGGCGGGAGTTCATACGAGCAGTACTTC.

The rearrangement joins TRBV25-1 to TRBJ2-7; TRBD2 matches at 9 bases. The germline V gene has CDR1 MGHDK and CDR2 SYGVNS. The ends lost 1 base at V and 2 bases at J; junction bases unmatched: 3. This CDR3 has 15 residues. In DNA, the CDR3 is TGTGCCAGCAGTGAATTGGCGGGAGGGACCTACGAGCAGTACTTC. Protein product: CASSELAGGTYEQYF.

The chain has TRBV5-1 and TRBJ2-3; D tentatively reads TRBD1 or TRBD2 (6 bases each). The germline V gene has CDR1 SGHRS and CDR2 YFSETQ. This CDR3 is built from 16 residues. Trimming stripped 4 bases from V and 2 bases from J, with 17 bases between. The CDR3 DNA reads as TGCGCCAGCAGCGGGACAAGGGGGGACTCCACAGATACGCAGTATTTT. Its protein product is CASSGTRGDSTDTQYF.

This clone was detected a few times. Here the CDR3 reads CASSSLRDRRAGELFF. The CDR3 DNA sequence: TGTGCCAGCAGCTCCCTCCGGGACCGAAGGGCCGGGGAGCTGTTTTTT. The J gene is TRBJ2-2, the V gene TRBV7-6; D possibly uses TRBD1 or TRBD2 (5 bases each). Deletions cut 4 bases from V and 6 bases from J, with 18 bases between. The germline V gene encodes CDR1 SGHVS and CDR2 FNYEAQ. The CDR3 has 16 residues. Filled out from reference TRBV7-6 and TRBJ2-2, the complete variable domain reads GAGVSQSPRYKVTKRGQDVALRCDPISGHVSLYWYRQALGQGPEFLTYFNYEAQQDKSGLPNDRFSAERPEGSISTLTIQRTEQRDSAMYRCASSSLRDRRAGELFFGEGSRLTVL.

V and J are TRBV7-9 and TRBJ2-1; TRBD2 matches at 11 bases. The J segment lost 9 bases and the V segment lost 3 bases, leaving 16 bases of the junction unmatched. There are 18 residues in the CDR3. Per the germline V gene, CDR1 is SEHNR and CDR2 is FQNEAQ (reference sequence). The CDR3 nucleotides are TGTGCCAGCAGCTTTTATAGCGGGAGGGCCCTTCAGGTTAGTGAGCAGTTCTTC. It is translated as CASSFYSGRALQVSEQFF. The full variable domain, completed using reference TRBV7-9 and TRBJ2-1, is DTGVSQNPRHKITKRGQNVTFRCDPISEHNRLYWYRQTLGQGPEFLTYFQNEAQLEKSRLLSDRFSAERPKGSFSTLEIQRTEQGDSAMYLCASSFYSGRALQVSEQFFGPGTRLTVL.

The CDR3 nucleotides are TGTGCCAGTACCAACCCTGGGGGCAACACAGATACGCAGTATTTT. It codes for CASTNPGGNTDTQYF. The chain uses TRBV19 and TRBJ2-3; perhaps TRBD1 as D (6 bases). The CDR3 is 15 amino acids. Germline V lookup: CDR1 LNHDA, CDR2 SQIVND (reference sequence). Trimming stripped 7 bases from V and 2 bases from J, with 16 bases between.

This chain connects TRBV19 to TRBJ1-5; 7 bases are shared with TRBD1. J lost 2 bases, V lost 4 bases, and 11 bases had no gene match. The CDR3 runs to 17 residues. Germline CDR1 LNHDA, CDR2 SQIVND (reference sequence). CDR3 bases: TGTGCCAGTAGTAAACTACGACAGGGCGACGGCAATCAGCCCCAGCATTTT. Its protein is CASSKLRQGDGNQPQHF.

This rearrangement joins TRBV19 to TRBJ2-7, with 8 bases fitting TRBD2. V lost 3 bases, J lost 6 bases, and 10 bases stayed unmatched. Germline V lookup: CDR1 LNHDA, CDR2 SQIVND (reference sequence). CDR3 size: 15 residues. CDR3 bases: TGTGCCAGTAGTATCAGGGGCCGCCTAGCGGGCGAGCAGTACTTC. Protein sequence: CASSIRGRLAGEQYF.

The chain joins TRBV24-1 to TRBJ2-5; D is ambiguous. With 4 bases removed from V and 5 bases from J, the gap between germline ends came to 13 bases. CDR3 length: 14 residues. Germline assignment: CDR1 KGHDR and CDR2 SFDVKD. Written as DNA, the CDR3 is TGTGCCACCAGTGACCCGCGGACGCGCGAGACCCAGTACTTC. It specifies CATSDPRTRETQYF.

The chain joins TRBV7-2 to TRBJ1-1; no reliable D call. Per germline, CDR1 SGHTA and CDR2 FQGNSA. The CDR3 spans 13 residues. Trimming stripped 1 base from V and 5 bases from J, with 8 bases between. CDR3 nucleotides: TGTGCCAGCAGCTTAGGAAGTCGGACTGAAGCTTTCTTT. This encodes CASSLGSRTEAFF.

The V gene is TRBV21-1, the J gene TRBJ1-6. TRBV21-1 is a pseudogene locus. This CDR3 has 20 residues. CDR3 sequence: CASSKAYTRVTGPKGSPLHF. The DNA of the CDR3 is TGTGCCAGCAGCAAAGCCTACACGCGGGTCACAGGCCCAAAGGGTTCACCCCTCCACTTT.

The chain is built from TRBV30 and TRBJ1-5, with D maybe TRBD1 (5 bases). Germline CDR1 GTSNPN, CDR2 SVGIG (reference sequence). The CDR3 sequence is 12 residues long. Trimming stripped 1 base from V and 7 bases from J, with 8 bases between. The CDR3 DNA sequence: TGTGCCTGGAGTGAAAGGGGCCAGCCCCAGCATTTT. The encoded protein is CAWSERGQPQHF.

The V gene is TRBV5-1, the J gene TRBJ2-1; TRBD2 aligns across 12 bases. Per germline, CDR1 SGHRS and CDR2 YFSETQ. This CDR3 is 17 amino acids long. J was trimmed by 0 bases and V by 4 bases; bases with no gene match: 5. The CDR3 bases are TGCGCCAGCAGCCATGGACTAGCGGGACCCTCCTACAATGAGCAGTTCTTC. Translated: CASSHGLAGPSYNEQFF.

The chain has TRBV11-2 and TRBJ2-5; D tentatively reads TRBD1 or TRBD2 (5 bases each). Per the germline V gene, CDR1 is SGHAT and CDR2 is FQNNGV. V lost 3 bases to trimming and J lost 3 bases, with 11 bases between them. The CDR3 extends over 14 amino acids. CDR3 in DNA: TGTGCCAGCAGCTTGGGGGTGACTAAAGAGACCCAGTACTTC. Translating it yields CASSLGVTKETQYF.

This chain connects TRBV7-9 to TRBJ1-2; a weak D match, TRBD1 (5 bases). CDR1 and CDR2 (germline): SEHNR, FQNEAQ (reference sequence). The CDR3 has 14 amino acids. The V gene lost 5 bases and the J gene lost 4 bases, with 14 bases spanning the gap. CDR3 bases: TGTGCCAGCAGCGACTCATGGGACCGCTATGGCTACACCTTC. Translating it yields CASSDSWDRYGYTF.

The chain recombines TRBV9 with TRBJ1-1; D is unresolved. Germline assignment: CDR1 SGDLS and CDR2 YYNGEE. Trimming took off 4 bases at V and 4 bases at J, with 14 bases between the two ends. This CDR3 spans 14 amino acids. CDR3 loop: CASSPPDRSTEAFF. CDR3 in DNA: TGTGCCAGCAGCCCACCGGATAGGAGCACTGAAGCTTTCTTT.

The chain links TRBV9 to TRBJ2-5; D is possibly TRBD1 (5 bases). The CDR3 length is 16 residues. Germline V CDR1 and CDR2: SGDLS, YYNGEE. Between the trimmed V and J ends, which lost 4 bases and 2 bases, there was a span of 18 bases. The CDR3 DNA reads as TGTGCCAGCAGCCCCTTCCAAGGGGCCGCTCAAGAGACCCAGTACTTC. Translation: CASSPFQGAAQETQYF.

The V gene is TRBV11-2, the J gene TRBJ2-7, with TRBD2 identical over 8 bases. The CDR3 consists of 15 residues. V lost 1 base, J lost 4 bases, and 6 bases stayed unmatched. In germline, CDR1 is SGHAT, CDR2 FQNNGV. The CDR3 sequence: CASSLGVSGMYEQYF. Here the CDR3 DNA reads TGTGCCAGCAGCTTAGGGGTTAGCGGGATGTACGAGCAGTACTTC.

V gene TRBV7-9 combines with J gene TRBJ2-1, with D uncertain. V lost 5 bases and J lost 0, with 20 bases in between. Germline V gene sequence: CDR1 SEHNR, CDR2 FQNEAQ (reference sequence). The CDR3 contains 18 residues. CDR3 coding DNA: TGTGCCAGCAGCCTACGATACCAAGACTTAAACTCCTACAATGAGCAGTTCTTC. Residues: CASSLRYQDLNSYNEQFF.